This paragraph covers one T cell receptor (beta chain) sequence. This specimen comes from a study of T cell changes during pregnancy in multiple sclerosis. Libraries were prepared by immunoSEQ multiplex PCR; TCRdb keeps only in-frame clonotypes and omits some of them. The sample records 25,000 to 30,000 clones, roughly 90% being singletons. The CDR3 sequence is 16 residues long. J was trimmed by 4 bases and V by 4 bases; bases with no gene match: 10. Germline V lookup: CDR1 SGHTA, CDR2 FQGTGA. V gene TRBV7-3 combines with J gene TRBJ2-1; 7 bases are shared with TRBD2. The sample in question was CD8+ T cells from peripheral blood mononuclear cells, obtained after pregnancy. This TCR was sampled from a female donor with multiple sclerosis, enrolled in a pregnancy study. CDR3 coding DNA: TGTGCCAGCAGCTCCAAAAAAGCGGGACCATACAATGAGCAGTTCTTC. As protein: CASSSKKAGPYNEQFF.